This TCR beta chain was sequenced during a study of OX40 agonist ivuxolimab in advanced cancers. Whole-study results and caveats: Low levels of normalized T-cell clonal expansion also appeared in some nonresponders.

V lost 5 bases, J lost 7 bases, and 20 bases stayed unmatched. In germline, CDR1 is SEHNR, CDR2 FQNEAQ (reference sequence). This CDR3 is built from 18 residues. This clone was counted between two and nine times. Its antigen is undetermined. Prior autoimmune disease or systemic immunosuppression barred patients. Samples of blood were obtained at baseline, on cycle 4 day 1, and on cycle 7 day 1. TCRdb keeps only in-frame clones here, not all; method: immunoSEQ multiplex PCR. The table includes tens of thousands of clones, around nine tenths detected once. The source of this sequence is an adult with an advanced solid tumor such as melanoma, head and neck, liver or kidney cancer. This sequence joins TRBV7-9 and TRBJ2-3; 8 bases fit TRBD1. The input for sequencing was CD4+ or CD8+ T cells sorted from blood, taken in a trial of the OX40 agonist ivuxolimab. The CDR3, as DNA: TGTGCCAGCAGCGCCCCGGACTCAGGGGGCGTACCATTACATACGCAGTATTTT. This gives the protein CASSAPDSGGVPLHTQYF.